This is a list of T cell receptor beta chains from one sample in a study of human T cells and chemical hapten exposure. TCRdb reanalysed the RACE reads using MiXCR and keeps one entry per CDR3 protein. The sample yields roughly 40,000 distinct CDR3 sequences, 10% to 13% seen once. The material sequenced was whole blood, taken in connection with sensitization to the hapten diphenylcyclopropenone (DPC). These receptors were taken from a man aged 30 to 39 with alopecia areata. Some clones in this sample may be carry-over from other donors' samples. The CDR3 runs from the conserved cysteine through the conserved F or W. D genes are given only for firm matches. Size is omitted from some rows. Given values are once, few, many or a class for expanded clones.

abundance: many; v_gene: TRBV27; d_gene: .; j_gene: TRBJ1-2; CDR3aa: CASRADGAGNYGYTF; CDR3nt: TGTGCCAGCAGGGCGGACGGCGCTGGTAACTATGGCTACACCTTC
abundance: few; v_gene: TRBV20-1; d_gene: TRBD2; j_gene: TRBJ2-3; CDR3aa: CSARNERGSTDTQYF; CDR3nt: TGCAGTGCTCGGAACGAGCGGGGAAGCACAGATACGCAGTATTTT
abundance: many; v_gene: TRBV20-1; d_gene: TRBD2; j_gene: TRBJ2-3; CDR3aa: CSASARGISDTQYF; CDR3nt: TGCAGTGCTAGTGCGCGGGGGATCTCCGATACGCAGTATTTT
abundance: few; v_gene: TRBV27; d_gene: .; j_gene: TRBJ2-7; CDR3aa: CASSLGVLSDEQYF; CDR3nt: TGTGCCAGCAGTTTGGGGGTGCTCTCCGACGAGCAGTACTTC
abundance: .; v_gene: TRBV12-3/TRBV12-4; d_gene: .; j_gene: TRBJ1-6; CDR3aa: CASSSPAGLNSPLHF; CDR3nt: TGTGCCAGCAGTTCCCCCGCCGGATTAAATTCACCCCTCCACTTT
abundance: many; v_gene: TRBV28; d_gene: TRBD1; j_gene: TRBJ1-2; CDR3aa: CASSQGTGIYGYTF; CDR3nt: TGTGCCAGCAGCCAAGGGACAGGGATCTATGGCTACACCTTC
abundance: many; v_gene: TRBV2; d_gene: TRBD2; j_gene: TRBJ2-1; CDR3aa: CASSWTRSGNEQFF; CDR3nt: TGTGCCAGCAGCTGGACTAGATCCGGGAATGAGCAGTTCTTC
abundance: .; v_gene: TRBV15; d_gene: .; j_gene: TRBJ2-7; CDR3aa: CATSRPRGYEQYF; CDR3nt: TGTGCCACCAGCAGGCCTAGGGGATACGAGCAGTACTTC
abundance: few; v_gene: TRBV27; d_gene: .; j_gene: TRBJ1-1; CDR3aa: CASSLYSLNTEAFF; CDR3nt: TGTGCCAGCAGTTTGTATAGTCTGAACACTGAAGCTTTCTTT
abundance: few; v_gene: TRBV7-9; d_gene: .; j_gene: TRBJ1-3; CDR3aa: CASSPRGGLGNTIYF; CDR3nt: TGTGCCAGCAGCCCCCGAGGGGGTTTGGGAAACACCATATATTTT
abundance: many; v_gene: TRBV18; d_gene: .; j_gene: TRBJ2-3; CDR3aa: CASSPRPTDTQYF; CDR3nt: TGTGCCAGCTCCCCCCGGCCAACAGATACGCAGTATTTT
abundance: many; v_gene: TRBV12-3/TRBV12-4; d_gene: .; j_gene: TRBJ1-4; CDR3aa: CASSLAQDRRSEKLFF; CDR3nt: TGTGCCAGCAGTTTAGCGCAGGACAGACGATCCGAAAAACTGTTTTTT
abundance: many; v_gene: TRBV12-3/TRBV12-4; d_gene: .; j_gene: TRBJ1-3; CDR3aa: CASNKQDFSGNTIYF; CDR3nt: TGTGCCAGCAACAAACAGGACTTCTCTGGAAACACCATATATTTT
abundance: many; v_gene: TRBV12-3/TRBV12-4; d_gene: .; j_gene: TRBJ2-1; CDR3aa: CASSLEVREQFF; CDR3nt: TGTGCCAGCAGTTTAGAAGTAAGAGAGCAGTTCTTC
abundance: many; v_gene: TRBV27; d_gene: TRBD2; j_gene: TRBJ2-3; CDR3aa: CASSLRAGASTDTQYF; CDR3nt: TGTGCCAGCAGTTTGAGGGCGGGAGCTAGCACAGATACGCAGTATTTT
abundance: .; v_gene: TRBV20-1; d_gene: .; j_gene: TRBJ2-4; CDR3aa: CSARETGQALAKNIQYF; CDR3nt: TGCAGTGCTAGAGAAACGGGGCAGGCCCTAGCCAAAAACATTCAGTACTTC
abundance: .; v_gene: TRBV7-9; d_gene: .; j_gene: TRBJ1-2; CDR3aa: CASSLEVRFYGYTF; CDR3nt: TGTGCCAGCAGCTTAGAGGTCCGATTCTATGGCTACACCTTC
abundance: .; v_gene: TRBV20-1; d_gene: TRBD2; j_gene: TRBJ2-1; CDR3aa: CSARDGRLAGEDEQFF; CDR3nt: TGCAGTGCTAGAGATGGGAGACTAGCGGGAGAGGATGAGCAGTTCTTC
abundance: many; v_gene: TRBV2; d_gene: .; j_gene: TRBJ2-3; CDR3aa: CASSEARTDTQYF; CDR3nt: TGTGCCAGCAGTGAAGCACGGACAGATACGCAGTATTTT
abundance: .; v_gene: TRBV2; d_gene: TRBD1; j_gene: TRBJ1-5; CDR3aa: CASSFTGGQPQHF; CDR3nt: TGTGCCAGCAGTTTCACAGGGGGTCAGCCCCAGCATTTT